What follows are 16 T cell receptor beta chains derived from one specimen sequenced in a study of OX40 agonist ivuxolimab in advanced cancers. This table comes from immunoSEQ multiplex PCR, and its TCRdb copy is limited to in-frame clones, with some not included. The profile shows tens of thousands of clones, around 89% of them singletons. Sequences were derived from CD4+ or CD8+ T cells sorted from blood, sampled in a trial of the OX40 agonist ivuxolimab. These TCRs come from an adult with an advanced solid tumor such as melanoma, head and neck, liver or kidney cancer.

The rearrangement links TRBV5-1 to TRBJ2-7; 7 bases match TRBD2. Germline V gene lookup returns CDR1 SGHRS and CDR2 YFSETQ. Trimming removed 4 bases from V and 2 bases from J; junction bases left unmatched: 6. The CDR3 is 14 amino acids. The CDR3 protein is CASSTLADPYEQYF. The CDR3 DNA reads TGCGCCAGCAGCACCCTAGCGGACCCCTACGAGCAGTACTTC. The full variable domain, completed using reference TRBV5-1 and TRBJ2-7, is KAGVTQTPRYLIKTRGQQVTLSCSPISGHRSVSWYQQTPGQGLQFLFEYFSETQRNKGNFPGRFSGRQFSNSRSEMNVSTLELGDSALYLCASSTLADPYEQYFGPGTRLTVT.

The rearrangement uses TRBV18 and TRBJ1-2, with D perhaps matching TRBD1 (5 bases). The CDR3 spans 14 residues. Trimming took 3 bases from V and 1 from J, leaving 9 bases between them. The germline CDR1 and CDR2 sequences are KGHSH and LQKENI. CDR3 in amino acids: CASSPDSYNYGYTF. The CDR3, as DNA: TGTGCCAGCTCACCCGACAGTTATAACTATGGCTACACCTTC.

This chain connects TRBV19 to TRBJ2-7; D possibly corresponds to TRBD2 (5 bases). V was cut by 1 base and J by 5 bases, with 9 bases left in between. This CDR3 region has 13 residues. Looked up from germline, CDR1 is LNHDA and CDR2 is SQIVND (reference sequence). CDR3 amino acids: CASSIGYGDEQYF. Written as DNA, the CDR3 is TGTGCCAGTAGTATAGGGTACGGGGACGAGCAGTACTTC.

The chain employs TRBV5-6 and TRBJ2-4; 9 nucleotides align to TRBD1. The CDR3 has 15 residues. The V gene's germline CDR1 is SGHDT and CDR2 YYEEEE. With 2 bases clipped from V and 9 bases from J, the junction kept 9 bases outside the gene matches. The CDR3 nucleotides are TGTGCCAGCAGCTTTAGACCACAGGGGGCCAGCATTCAGTACTTC. Protein product: CASSFRPQGASIQYF.

The J gene is TRBJ1-1, the V gene TRBV27, with D possibly being TRBD1 (5 bases). Trimming stripped 9 bases from V and 0 bases from J, with 20 bases between. Per the germline V gene, CDR1 is MNHEY and CDR2 is SMNVEV (reference sequence). This CDR3 region has 16 residues. The CDR3 is CASSQEGFPLNTEAFF. DNA for the CDR3: TGTGCCAGTAGCCAGGAGGGGTTTCCTTTGAACACTGAAGCTTTCTTT.

In nucleotides, the CDR3 is TGTGCCAGCAGACTCGAGGTTGGCTACACCTTC. Protein sequence: CASRLEVGYTF. The chain couples TRBV28 to TRBJ1-2; D is ambiguous. The germline V and J ends were trimmed by 6 bases and 7 bases, with 9 bases remaining between them. CDR3 length equals 11 residues. CDR1 is MDHEN, CDR2 SYDVKM, per germline.

J is TRBJ2-5 and V is TRBV10-1, with 9 bases fitting TRBD1. Germline V CDR1 and CDR2: WNHNN, SYGVQD (reference sequence). This CDR3 has 14 amino acids. J was trimmed by 2 bases and V by 5 bases; bases with no gene match: 3. CDR3 amino acids: CASSKGTGQETQYF. The CDR3 bases are TGCGCCAGCAGTAAGGGGACAGGGCAAGAGACCCAGTACTTC.

This chain links TRBV7-2 with TRBJ1-1; D is unclear. The germline CDR1 and CDR2 sequences are SGHTA and FQGNSA. The V end lost 7 bases, the J end lost 6 bases, and 15 bases lay between the germline ends. This CDR3 has 13 residues. CDR3 DNA: TGTGCCAGCAATCTTGGGGAAGATGCTGAAGCTTTCTTT. Translation gives CASNLGEDAEAFF.

This chain links TRBV21-1 with TRBJ2-7; the table calls TRBD1, which could not be checked here. TRBV21-1 counts as a pseudogene. CDR3 length: 16 amino acids. CDR3 DNA sequence: TGTGCCAGCAGCTGCAGTAATGGACAGGGGTCCTACGAGCAGTACTTC. This gives the protein CASSCSNGQGSYEQYF.

The chain carries TRBV11-3 and TRBJ2-2; the D is unclear. From germline, CDR1 is SGHNT and CDR2 YENEEA. CDR3 size: 12 residues. V gave up 2 bases and J gave up 5 bases, with 3 bases separating them. Here the CDR3 reads CASSLRTGELFF. The DNA of the CDR3 is TGTGCCAGCAGCTTACGAACCGGGGAGCTGTTTTTT.

The V and J genes are TRBV11-3 and TRBJ2-2, with D perhaps being TRBD1 or TRBD2 (5 bases each). Germline V gives CDR1 SGHNT, CDR2 YENEEA. This CDR3 spans 15 amino acids. V was clipped by 2 bases and J by 5 bases, with 12 bases between them. The CDR3 is CASSLKHGATGELFF. The CDR3 coding sequence is TGTGCCAGCAGCTTAAAGCACGGGGCTACCGGGGAGCTGTTTTTT.

The V gene is TRBV19, the J gene TRBJ2-3; possibly TRBD1 for D (6 bases). CDR1 and CDR2 (germline): LNHDA, SQIVND (reference sequence). The CDR3 loop spans 14 amino acids. V lost 5 bases and J 7 bases, leaving 16 bases between the germline ends. The CDR3 DNA reads as TGTGCCAGTAGTTCGGGATCAGGGACATATACGCAGTATTTT. This translates into CASSSGSGTYTQYF. Looking up the rest from reference TRBV19 and TRBJ2-3 gives the full variable domain: DGGITQSPKYLFRKEGQNVTLSCEQNLNHDAMYWYRQDPGQGLRLIYYSQIVNDFQKGDIAEGYSVSREKKESFPLTVTSAQKNPTAFYLCASSSGSGTYTQYFGPGTRLTVL.

The V and J genes are TRBV5-1 and TRBJ2-6; a weak D match, TRBD1 (5 bases). The CDR3 covers 18 residues. Trimming pared 2 bases from V and 0 bases from J, leaving 15 bases between. Germline V CDR1 and CDR2: SGHRS, YFSETQ. DNA of the CDR3: TGCGCCAGCAGCTTAACGACGGACACCTTCTCTGGGGCCAACGTCCTGACTTTC. Its translation is CASSLTTDTFSGANVLTF.

V and J are TRBV5-1 and TRBJ2-6; TRBD1 matches 8 bases. The germline CDR1 and CDR2 sequences are SGHRS and YFSETQ. This CDR3 has 17 amino acids. V lost 1 base and J lost 3; bases outside the gene matches: 6. This CDR3 is CASSLIPTGVGANVLTF. For the CDR3, the DNA is TGCGCCAGCAGCTTGATCCCGACAGGGGTTGGGGCCAACGTCCTGACTTTC.

The chain uses TRBV28 and TRBJ2-7; D gene unclear. CDR3 size: 11 residues. Trimming pared 6 bases from V and 1 base from J, leaving 4 bases between. Germline lookup yields CDR1 MDHEN and CDR2 SYDVKM. CDR3 sequence: CASRRSYEQYF. The CDR3 nucleotides are TGTGCCAGCAGGAGGTCCTACGAGCAGTACTTC.

The chain combines TRBV2 with TRBJ1-1; D is undetermined. The CDR3 has 13 amino acids. The V end lost 5 bases, the J end lost 6 bases, and 13 bases lay between the germline ends. Germline CDR1 and CDR2: SNHLY and FYNNEI. CDR3 protein: CASSKTYVAEAFF. Here the CDR3 DNA reads TGTGCCAGCAGTAAAACCTACGTGGCTGAAGCTTTCTTT.